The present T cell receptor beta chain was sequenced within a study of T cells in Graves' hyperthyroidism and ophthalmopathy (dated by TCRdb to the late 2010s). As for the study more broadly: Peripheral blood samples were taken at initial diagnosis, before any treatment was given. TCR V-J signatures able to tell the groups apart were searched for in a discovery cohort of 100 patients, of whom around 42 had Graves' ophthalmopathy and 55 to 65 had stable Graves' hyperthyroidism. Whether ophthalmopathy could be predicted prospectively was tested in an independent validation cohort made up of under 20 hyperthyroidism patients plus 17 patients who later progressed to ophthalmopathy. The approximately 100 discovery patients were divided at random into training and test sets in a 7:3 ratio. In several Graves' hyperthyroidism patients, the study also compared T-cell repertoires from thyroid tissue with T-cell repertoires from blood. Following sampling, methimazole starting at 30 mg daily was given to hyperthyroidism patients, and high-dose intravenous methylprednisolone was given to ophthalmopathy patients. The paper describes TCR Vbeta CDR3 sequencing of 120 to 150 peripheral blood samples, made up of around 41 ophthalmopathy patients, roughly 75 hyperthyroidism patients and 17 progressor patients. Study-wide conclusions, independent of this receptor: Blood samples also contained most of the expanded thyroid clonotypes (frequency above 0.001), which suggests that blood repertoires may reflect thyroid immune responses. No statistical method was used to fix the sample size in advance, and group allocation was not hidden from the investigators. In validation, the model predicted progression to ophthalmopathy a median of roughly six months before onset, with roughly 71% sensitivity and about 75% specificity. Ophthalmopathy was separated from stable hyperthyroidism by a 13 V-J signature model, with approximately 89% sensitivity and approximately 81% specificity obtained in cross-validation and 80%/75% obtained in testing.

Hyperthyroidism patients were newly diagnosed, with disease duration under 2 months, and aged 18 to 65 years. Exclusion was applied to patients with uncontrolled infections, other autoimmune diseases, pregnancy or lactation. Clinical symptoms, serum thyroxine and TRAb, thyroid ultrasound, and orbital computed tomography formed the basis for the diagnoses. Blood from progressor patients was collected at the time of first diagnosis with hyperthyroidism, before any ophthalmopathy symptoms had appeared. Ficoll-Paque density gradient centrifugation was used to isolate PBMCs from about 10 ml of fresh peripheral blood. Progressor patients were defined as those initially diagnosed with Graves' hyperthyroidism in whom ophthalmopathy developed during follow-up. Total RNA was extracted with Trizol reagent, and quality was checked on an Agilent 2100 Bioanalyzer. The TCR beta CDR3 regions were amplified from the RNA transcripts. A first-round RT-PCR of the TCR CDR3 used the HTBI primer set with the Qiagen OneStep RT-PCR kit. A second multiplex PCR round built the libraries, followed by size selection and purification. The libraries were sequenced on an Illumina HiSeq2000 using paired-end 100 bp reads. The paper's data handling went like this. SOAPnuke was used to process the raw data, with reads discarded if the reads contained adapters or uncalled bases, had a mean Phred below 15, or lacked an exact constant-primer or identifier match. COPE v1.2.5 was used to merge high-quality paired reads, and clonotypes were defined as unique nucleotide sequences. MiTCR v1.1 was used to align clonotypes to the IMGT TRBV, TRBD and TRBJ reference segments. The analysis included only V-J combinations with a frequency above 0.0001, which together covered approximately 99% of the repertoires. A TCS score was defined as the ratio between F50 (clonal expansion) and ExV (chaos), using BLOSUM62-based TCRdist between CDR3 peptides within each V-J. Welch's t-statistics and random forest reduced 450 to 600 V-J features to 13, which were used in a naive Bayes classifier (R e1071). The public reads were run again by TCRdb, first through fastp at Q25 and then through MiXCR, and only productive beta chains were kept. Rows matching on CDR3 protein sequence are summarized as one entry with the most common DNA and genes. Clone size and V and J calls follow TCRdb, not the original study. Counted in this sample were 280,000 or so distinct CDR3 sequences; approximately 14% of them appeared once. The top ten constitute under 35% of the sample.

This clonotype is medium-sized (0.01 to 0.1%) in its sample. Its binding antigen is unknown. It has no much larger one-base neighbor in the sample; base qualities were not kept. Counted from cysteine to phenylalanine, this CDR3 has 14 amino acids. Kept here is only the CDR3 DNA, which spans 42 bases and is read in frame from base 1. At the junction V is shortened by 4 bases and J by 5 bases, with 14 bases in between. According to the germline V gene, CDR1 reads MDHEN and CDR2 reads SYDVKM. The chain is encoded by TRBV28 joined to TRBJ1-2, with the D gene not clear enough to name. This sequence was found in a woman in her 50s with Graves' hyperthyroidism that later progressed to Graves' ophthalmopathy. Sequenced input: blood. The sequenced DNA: TGTGCCAGCAGTTCCTTAGACGAGTGGTATGGCTACACCTTC. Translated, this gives CASSSLDEWYGYTF.